The present TCR beta chain was sequenced within a study of cytomegalovirus exposure and HLA in healthy donors. Regarding the study as a whole: Presence/absence analyses treated sequencing depth as roughly uniform across donors. In all likelihood, a cluster of highly shared sequence variants was a sequencing artifact.

Concerning this clone: The target antigen is unknown.

CDR3 length: 13 amino acids. V lost 2 bases and J lost 4, with 9 bases in between. CDR1 is SGHAT and CDR2 is FQNNGV in the germline V gene. Healthy people donating bone marrow made up the donors. Primers: 60 Vbeta forward and 13 Jbeta reverse. Some clones are missing from TCRdb's copy, which holds only in-frame ones; the method was immunoSEQ multiplex PCR. The sample consists of tens of thousands of clones, 65% to 85% of them appearing once. Material: PBMCs. The chain combines TRBV11-2 with TRBJ2-7; D gene ambiguous. This sequence was found in a man aged 18-30 years in good health and CMV-seronegative. The CDR3, as DNA: TGTGCCAGCAGCTTATCAGGAACTTACGAGCAGTACTTC. Protein: CASSLSGTYEQYF.